This T cell receptor beta chain comes out of a study of beta chain features in type 1 diabetes. Study-wide background: All of the samples together had some 99 million sorted cells examined.

Every isolated RNA sample was fully reverse transcribed, so sequencing captured expressed TCRB transcripts. The repertoire was sequenced with immunoSEQ multiplex PCR; TCRdb's copy has only in-frame clones and lacks some. The data contain some 45,000 clones, roughly 49% of them singletons. Findings and caveats of the study: The study found fewer insertions and more deletions at VDJ junctions in type 1 diabetes patients. Across all four CD4+ subsets, people with type 1 diabetes showed modestly shorter TCRB CDR3s.

For this clone: Its antigen is unidentified.

This CDR3 contains 18 residues. Germline CDR1 is SGHKS and CDR2 is YYEKEE (reference sequence). V shed 4 bases and J 8 bases; nucleotides not matched to a gene: 16. The collection from each donor was one heparinised blood draw averaging roughly 100 mL. The TCR sequence derives from a woman between 18 and 29 years old in good health. V is TRBV5-5 and J is TRBJ2-3, with 13 nucleotides matching TRBD2. Sequencing was carried out using Tregs from blood. CDR3 coding DNA: TGTGCCAGCAGCGGGGGGGCACTAGCGGGAGGGTCCCCCGGTACGCAGTATTTT. Its protein product is CASSGGALAGGSPGTQYF.